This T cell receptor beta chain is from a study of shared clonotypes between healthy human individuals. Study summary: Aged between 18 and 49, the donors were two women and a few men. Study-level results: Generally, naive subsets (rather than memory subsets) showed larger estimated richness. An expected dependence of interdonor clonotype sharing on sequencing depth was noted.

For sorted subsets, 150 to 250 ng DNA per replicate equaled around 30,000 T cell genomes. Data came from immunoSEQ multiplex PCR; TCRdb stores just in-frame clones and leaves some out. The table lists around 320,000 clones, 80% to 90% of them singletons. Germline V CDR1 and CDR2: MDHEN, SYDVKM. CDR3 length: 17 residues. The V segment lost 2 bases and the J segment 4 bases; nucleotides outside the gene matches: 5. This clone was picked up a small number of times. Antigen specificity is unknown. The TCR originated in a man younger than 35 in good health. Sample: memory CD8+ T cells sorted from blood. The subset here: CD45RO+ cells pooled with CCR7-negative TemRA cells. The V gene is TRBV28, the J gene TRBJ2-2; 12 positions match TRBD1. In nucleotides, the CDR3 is TGTGCCAGCAGTTTAGGGACAGGGGGCTTCATCACCGGGGAGCTGTTTTTT. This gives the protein CASSLGTGGFITGELFF. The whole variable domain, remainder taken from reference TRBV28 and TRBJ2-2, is DVKVTQSSRYLVKRTGEKVFLECVQDMDHENMFWYRQDPGLGLRLIYFSYDVKMKEKGDIPEGYSVSREKKERFSLILESASTNQTSMYLCASSLGTGGFITGELFFGEGSRLTVL.